These 8 T cell receptor beta chains came from one sample sequenced in a study of cytomegalovirus exposure and HLA in healthy donors. Clones were sequenced by immunoSEQ multiplex PCR, and TCRdb holds only the in-frame ones, with some missing. The repertoire holds 160,000 or so clones, with roughly 83% as singletons. Material: PBMCs. These TCRs come from a man under 40 in good health and CMV-seropositive.

This sequence joins TRBV27 and TRBJ1-2, with D maybe TRBD1 (6 bases). From germline, CDR1 is MNHEY and CDR2 SMNVEV (reference sequence). V was shortened by 5 bases and J by 2 bases, with 18 bases between the two germline ends. The CDR3 consists of 16 residues. The CDR3 sequence: CASSRTRQTGNYGYTF. The CDR3 DNA reads TGTGCCAGCAGTCGAACCCGCCAGACAGGCAACTATGGCTACACCTTC.

DNA of the CDR3: TGCGCCAGCAGAAAAGGGCAGGGGGCGAATGGCTACACCTTC. Protein sequence: CASRKGQGANGYTF. This chain uses TRBV5-1 with TRBJ1-2, with 8 nucleotides matching TRBD1. This CDR3 is 14 amino acids long. V dropped 5 bases and J dropped 6; count of bases not matched to a gene: 9. Germline V gene lookup returns CDR1 SGHRS and CDR2 YFSETQ.

This clone came up a few times. The chain joins TRBV30 to TRBJ1-2; 7 bases are a match to TRBD1. The V gene's germline CDR1 is GTSNPN and CDR2 SVGIG (reference sequence). Trimming cost V 4 bases and J 7 bases; bases outside gene matches: 6. This CDR3 comprises 12 residues. The CDR3: CAWKAGGPGYTF. In DNA, the CDR3 is TGTGCCTGGAAGGCAGGGGGGCCTGGCTACACCTTC.

The V and J genes are TRBV28 and TRBJ1-1; TRBD1 might be the D (5 bases). V lost 2 bases to trimming and J lost 1 base, with 8 bases between them. The CDR3 contains 14 residues. Germline CDR1 is MDHEN and CDR2 is SYDVKM. In DNA form, the CDR3 reads TGTGCCAGCAGTTTAGGGGCAAAGAACACTGAAGCTTTCTTT. Its translation is CASSLGAKNTEAFF.

V gene TRBV29-1 combines with J gene TRBJ1-5; D is undetermined. The V gene's germline CDR1 is SQVTM and CDR2 ANQGSEA. V was trimmed by 2 bases and J by 2 bases, leaving 7 bases between them. CDR3 length: 13 amino acids. CDR3 loop: CSVELGGNQPQHF. The CDR3, as DNA: TGCAGCGTTGAACTGGGAGGCAATCAGCCCCAGCATTTT.

The J gene is TRBJ2-7, the V gene TRBV28; TRBD1 matches 11 bases. Germline CDR1 is MDHEN and CDR2 is SYDVKM. The CDR3 totals 14 residues. After removal of 6 bases from V and 5 bases from J, the junction contained 6 bases not matched to a gene. DNA of the CDR3: TGTGCCAGCAGGGTGGACAGGGGGCTCAACGAGCAGTACTTC. Its protein product is CASRVDRGLNEQYF.

This clone was observed a few times. V and J are TRBV19 and TRBJ2-2, with D perhaps matching TRBD1 (6 bases). Germline lookup yields CDR1 LNHDA and CDR2 SQIVND (reference sequence). The CDR3 loop spans 15 amino acids. V was trimmed by 5 bases and J by 5 bases, leaving 15 bases between them. In nucleotides, the CDR3 is TGTGCCAGTAGTGCTCTGGGGGCCCGGACCGGGGAGCTGTTTTTT. Amino acid sequence: CASSALGARTGELFF.

The gene calls are TRBV9 and TRBJ2-7; 7 positions agree with TRBD1. CDR3 length equals 14 residues. Per the germline V gene, CDR1 is SGDLS and CDR2 is YYNGEE. Trimming removed 0 bases from V and 2 bases from J; junction bases left unmatched: 2. In DNA form, the CDR3 reads TGTGCCAGCAGCGTAGCCCAGGGGGCCTACGAGCAGTACTTC. Translating it yields CASSVAQGAYEQYF.